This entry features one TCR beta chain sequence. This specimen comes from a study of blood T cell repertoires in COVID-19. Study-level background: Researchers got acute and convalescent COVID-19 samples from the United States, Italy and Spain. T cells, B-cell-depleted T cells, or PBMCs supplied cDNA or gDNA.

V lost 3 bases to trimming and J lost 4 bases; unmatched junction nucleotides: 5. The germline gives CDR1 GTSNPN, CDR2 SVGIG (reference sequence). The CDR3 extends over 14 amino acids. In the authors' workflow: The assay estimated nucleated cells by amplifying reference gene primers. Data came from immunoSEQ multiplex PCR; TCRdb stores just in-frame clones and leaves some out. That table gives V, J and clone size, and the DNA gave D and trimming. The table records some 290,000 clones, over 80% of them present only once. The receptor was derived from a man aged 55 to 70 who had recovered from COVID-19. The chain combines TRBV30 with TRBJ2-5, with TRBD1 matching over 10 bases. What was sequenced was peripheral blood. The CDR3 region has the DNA TGTGCCTGGAGGACGACAGGGGGCGGAGAGACCCAGTACTTC. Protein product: CAWRTTGGGETQYF. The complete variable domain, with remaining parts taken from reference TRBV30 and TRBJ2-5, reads SQTIHQWPATLVQPVGSPLSLECTVEGTSNPNLYWYRQAAGRGLQLLFYSVGIGQISSEVPQNLSASRPQDRQFILSSKKLLLSDSGFYLCAWRTTGGGETQYFGPGTRLLVL.